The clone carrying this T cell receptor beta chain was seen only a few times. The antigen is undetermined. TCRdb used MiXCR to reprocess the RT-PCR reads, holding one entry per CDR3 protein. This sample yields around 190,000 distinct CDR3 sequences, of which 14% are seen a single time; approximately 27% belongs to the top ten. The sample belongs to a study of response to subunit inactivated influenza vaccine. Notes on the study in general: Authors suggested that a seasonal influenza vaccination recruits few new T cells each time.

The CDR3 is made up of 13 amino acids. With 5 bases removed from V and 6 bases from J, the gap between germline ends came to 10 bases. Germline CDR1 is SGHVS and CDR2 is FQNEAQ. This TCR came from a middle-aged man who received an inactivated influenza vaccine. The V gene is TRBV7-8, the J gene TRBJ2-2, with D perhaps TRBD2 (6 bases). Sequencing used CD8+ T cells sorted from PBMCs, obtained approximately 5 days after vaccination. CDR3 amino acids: CASSPGGSGELFF. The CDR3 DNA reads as TGTGCCAGCAGCCCCGGGGGATCCGGGGAGCTGTTTTTT.